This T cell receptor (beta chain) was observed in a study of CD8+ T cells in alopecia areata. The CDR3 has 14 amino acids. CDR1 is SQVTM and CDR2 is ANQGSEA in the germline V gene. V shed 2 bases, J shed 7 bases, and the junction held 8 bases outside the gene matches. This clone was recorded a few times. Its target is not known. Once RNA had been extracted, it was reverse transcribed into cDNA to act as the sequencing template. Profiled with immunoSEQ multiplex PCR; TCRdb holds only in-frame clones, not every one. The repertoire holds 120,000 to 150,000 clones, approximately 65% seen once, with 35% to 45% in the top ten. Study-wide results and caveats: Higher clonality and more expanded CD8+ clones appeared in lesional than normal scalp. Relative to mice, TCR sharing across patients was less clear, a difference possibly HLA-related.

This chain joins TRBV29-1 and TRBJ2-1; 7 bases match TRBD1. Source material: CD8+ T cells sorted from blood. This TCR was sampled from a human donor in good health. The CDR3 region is CSVEPGRGLNEQFF. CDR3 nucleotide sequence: TGCAGCGTTGAACCTGGCAGGGGGTTAAATGAGCAGTTCTTC.